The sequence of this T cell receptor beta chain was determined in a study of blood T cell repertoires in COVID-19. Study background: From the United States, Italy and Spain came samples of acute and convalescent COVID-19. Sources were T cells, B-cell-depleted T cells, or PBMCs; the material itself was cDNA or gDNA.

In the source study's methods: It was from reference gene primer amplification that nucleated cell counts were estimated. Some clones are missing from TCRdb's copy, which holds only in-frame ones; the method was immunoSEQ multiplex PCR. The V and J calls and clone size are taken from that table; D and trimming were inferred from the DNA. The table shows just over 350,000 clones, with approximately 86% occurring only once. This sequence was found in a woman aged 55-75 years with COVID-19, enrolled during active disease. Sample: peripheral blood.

CDR3: CASSRGTGNTGELFF. The CDR3 nucleotides read TGTGCCAGTAGCAGAGGGACAGGTAACACCGGGGAGCTGTTTTTT. The chain couples TRBV19 to TRBJ2-2, with 8 positions matching TRBD1. The V gene end was trimmed by 6 bases and the J gene end by 2 bases; junction bases not matched to a gene: 5. The CDR3 has 15 residues. Germline-derived CDR1 and CDR2 are LNHDA and SQIVND (reference sequence).